The 11 T cell receptor beta chains below all came from one sample that was sequenced in a study of blood T cells in healthy people across ages. A J-beta primer mix and a sample-barcoded 5' primer were used in a second PCR of about 6 to 12 cycles. TCRdb reprocessed the 5' RACE reads with MiXCR, giving one entry per CDR3 protein. The sample records over a million distinct CDR3 sequences, approximately 43% being singletons. Input material: blood. These receptors all stem from a woman aged 18-35 years in good health.

The genes are TRBV18 and TRBJ1-2; D ambiguous. The CDR3 sequence is 13 residues long. The germline V gene encodes CDR1 KGHSH and CDR2 LQKENI. Trimming took off 6 bases at V and 4 bases at J, with 12 bases between the two ends. The CDR3, as DNA: TGTGCCAGCTCGACGGGAGCTGTCTATGGCTACACCTTC. It encodes CASSTGAVYGYTF. Supplemented by reference TRBV18 and TRBJ1-2, the full variable domain reads NAGVMQNPRHLVRRRGQEARLRCSPMKGHSHVYWYRQLPEEGLKFMVYLQKENIIDESGMPKERFSAEFPKEGPSILRIQQVVRGDSAAYFCASSTGAVYGYTFGSGTRLTVV.

In DNA form, the CDR3 reads TGTGCCAGCAGTCCCGACTGGTATCAGCCCCAGCATTTT. Translating gives CASSPDWYQPQHF. The V call is TRBV6-2 or TRBV6-3, the J call TRBJ1-5; D remains unclear. The CDR3 spans 13 residues. Trimming cost V 5 bases and J 5 bases, with 10 bases left between them. In germline, CDR1 is MNHEY, CDR2 SVGEGT.

A few counts support this clonotype. The rearrangement links TRBV20-1 to TRBJ1-6, with D uncertain. Germline CDR1 reads DFQATT; CDR2 reads SNEGSKA (reference sequence). This CDR3 region has 14 residues. The V gene lost 6 bases and the J gene lost 2 bases, with 11 bases spanning the gap. In DNA, the CDR3 is TGCAGTGCAGAGGCCGGGACCTATAATTCACCCCTCCACTTT. It codes for CSAEAGTYNSPLHF.

This clonotype was seen just once. J is TRBJ2-2 and V is TRBV5-1, with D possibly TRBD2 on 5 matching bases. The germline V and J ends were trimmed by 6 bases and 1 base, with 10 bases remaining between them. Germline CDR1 and CDR2: SGHRS and YFSETQ. The CDR3 length is 14 residues. This CDR3 reads CASNEGMNTGELFF. The CDR3, as DNA: TGCGCCAGCAATGAGGGCATGAACACCGGGGAGCTGTTTTTT.

The chain couples TRBV15 to TRBJ1-1, with D perhaps matching TRBD1 (6 bases). Germline-derived CDR1 and CDR2 are LNHNV and YYDKDF (reference sequence). This CDR3 has 16 residues. The V end lost 0 bases, the J end lost 5 bases, and 16 bases lay between the germline ends. For the CDR3, the DNA is TGTGCCACCAGCAGAGAGCCAGGGGCAAGCTTAACTGAAGCTTTCTTT. Encoded protein: CATSREPGASLTEAFF. Filled out from reference TRBV15 and TRBJ1-1, the complete variable domain reads DAMVIQNPRYQVTQFGKPVTLSCSQTLNHNVMYWYQQKSSQAPKLLFHYYDKDFNNEADTPDNFQSRRPNTSFCFLDIRSPGLGDTAMYLCATSREPGASLTEAFFGQGTRLTVV.

The chain carries TRBV5-1 and TRBJ2-1; TRBD2 agrees at 8 bases. The J segment lost 4 bases and the V segment lost 0 bases, leaving 6 bases of the junction unmatched. The CDR3 covers 16 residues. Germline-derived CDR1 and CDR2 are SGHRS and YFSETQ. CDR3: CASSLEDSGAYNEQFF. CDR3 coding DNA: TGCGCCAGCAGCTTGGAGGATAGCGGGGCTTACAATGAGCAGTTCTTC.

Only one count was recorded for this clonotype. The chain joins TRBV4-3 to TRBJ2-7; 7 bases line up with TRBD1. V trimming: 0 bases; J trimming: 0 bases; junction bases outside the gene matches: 8. The CDR3 covers 17 residues. From germline, CDR1 is LGHNA and CDR2 YSLEER. CDR3 amino acids: CASSQDRWGQSSYEQYF. The CDR3 DNA reads TGCGCCAGCAGCCAAGATCGATGGGGACAGAGCTCCTACGAGCAGTACTTC.

This clonotype appeared once. The chain is built from TRBV10-1 and TRBJ2-7, with 8 positions matching TRBD1. The germline CDR1 and CDR2 sequences are WNHNN and SYGVQD (reference sequence). V shed 3 bases and J 5 bases; nucleotides not matched to a gene: 6. The CDR3 runs 14 residues. The CDR3 nucleotides are TGCGCCAGCAGTGACCCCGGACAGGGCAACGAGCAGTACTTC. This encodes CASSDPGQGNEQYF.

This clonotype has only a few counts. The gene calls are TRBV2 and TRBJ2-1; D is possibly TRBD2 (5 bases). Per the germline V gene, CDR1 is SNHLY and CDR2 is FYNNEI. The CDR3 extends over 13 amino acids. Trimming stripped 2 bases from V and 8 bases from J, with 10 bases between. Written as DNA, the CDR3 is TGTGCCAGCAGTGAAATCCCCGGGGATGAGCAGTTCTTC. Encoded protein: CASSEIPGDEQFF.

The chain carries TRBV5-1 and TRBJ2-2, with D maybe TRBD1 (5 bases). The CDR3 contains 16 residues. Trimming pared 5 bases from V and 1 base from J, leaving 15 bases between. From germline, CDR1 is SGHRS and CDR2 YFSETQ. CDR3 coding DNA: TGCGCCAGCAGGAATTCAGGGTTGGAGAACACCGGGGAGCTGTTTTTT. This gives the protein CASRNSGLENTGELFF. The whole variable domain, filled in from reference TRBV5-1 and TRBJ2-2, reads KAGVTQTPRYLIKTRGQQVTLSCSPISGHRSVSWYQQTPGQGLQFLFEYFSETQRNKGNFPGRFSGRQFSNSRSEMNVSTLELGDSALYLCASRNSGLENTGELFFGEGSRLTVL.

The genes are TRBV4-2 and TRBJ2-7; D ambiguous. V gave up 1 base and J gave up 1 base, with 11 bases separating them. Germline-derived CDR1 and CDR2 are LGHNA and YNFKEQ. There are 15 residues in the CDR3. CDR3 in amino acids: CASSQGKQDSYEQYF. The DNA for the CDR3 is TGTGCCAGCAGCCAAGGGAAGCAAGATTCCTACGAGCAGTACTTC.